The entry below gives a single T cell receptor (beta chain) sequence along with its context. This sample was taken from a study of T cell changes during pregnancy in multiple sclerosis. V was pared by 0 bases and J by 10 bases, with 9 bases of the junction left unmatched. The CDR3 has 15 residues. CDR1 and CDR2 (germline): ENHRY, SYGVKD. Repertoires were generated with immunoSEQ multiplex PCR, while TCRdb's copy carries only in-frame clones and drops some. Here the sample spans 85,000 to 90,000 clones, around 94% being singletons. V gene TRBV10-3 combines with J gene TRBJ2-1, with 7 bases that match TRBD1. The receptor's source is a female donor in good health, enrolled as a control in a pregnancy study. Sequenced here: peripheral blood, sampled after pregnancy. The DNA for the CDR3 is TGTGCCATCAGTGAGTCAAGGGACAGCCTCTTAGAGCAGTTCTTC. This codes for CAISESRDSLLEQFF.